This is a list of T cell receptor beta chains from one sample in a study of PD-1 blockade in classical Hodgkin lymphoma. Using immunoSEQ multiplex PCR, the repertoire was profiled, and TCRdb retains in-frame clones only, with some absent. The sample carries more than 140,000 clones, around 73% recorded once. Sequencing was performed on peripheral blood mononuclear cells (PBMCs), taken before the second cycle of nivolumab. These receptors were taken from a human donor with classical Hodgkin lymphoma. Both conserved end residues are trimmed from each CDR3. The D gene is left open where the match is weak. Clone size appears in some rows only: once, few, many, or a class for an expanded clone.

clone size	V gene	D gene	CDR3 length	CDR3 protein
.	TRBV5-1	.	12	ASSFLDSTYEQY
.	TRBV19	.	14	ASSVQGGLSTDTQY
.	TRBV5-8	.	12	ASSFIRNTGELF
.	TRBV7-8	.	12	ASSLGGTGSTQY
.	TRBV5-1	.	15	ASSPPPPPGGHTEQY
.	TRBV14	.	13	ASSQDSTTGGKLF
once	TRBV2	TRBD1	12	ASSAGGLDTEAF
.	TRBV28	.	12	ASRTRRDSYEQY
.	TRBV30	TRBD2	13	AWSLAGGGTDTQY
.	TRBV12-5	TRBD2	11	ASGGSSYNEQF
.	TRBV5-4	TRBD1	17	ASSLIVGLGRDRVGEQY
.	TRBV27	TRBD2	14	ASSLLAGGPHNEQF
.	TRBV28	.	16	ASSPHTQGVETNEKLF
few	TRBV28	.	14	ASSLSWQGSNQPQH
.	TRBV28	TRBD1	13	ASSGPDRGPYEQY
.	TRBV7-9	.	11	ASSLTSPGELF
.	TRBV28	TRBD1	12	ASIWGQGGTEAF
.	TRBV7-3	.	12	ASSSLATSGEQF
.	TRBV4-2	.	15	ASSQDASLSGANVLT
.	TRBV10-3	.	11	AISRGPGNTIY
.	TRBV6-6	TRBD1	10	ASSRQGIEAF
.	TRBV9	.	12	ASSSRFIPDTQY
.	TRBV6-5	.	11	ATREGHGNTIY
.	TRBV6-5	TRBD1	13	ASSRQGAINQPQH
.	TRBV29-1	.	9	SVAQQETQY
.	TRBV7-9	TRBD1	12	ASSFDRENSEAF
.	TRBV11-2	.	14	ASSTILGATNEKLF
.	TRBV2	.	11	ASSDMGTGELF
.	TRBV9	TRBD2	14	ASSVEASGRPFTQY
.	TRBV12-5	.	13	ASGLTDRFVSEAF
.	TRBV19	TRBD2	12	AGRSGRSTGELF
.	TRBV5-6	TRBD1	14	ASSLGFGQGDQPQH
.	TRBV5-4	.	13	ASSSRQTSTDTQY
.	TRBV15	.	10	ATSPQGETQY
.	TRBV19	.	10	ASSMERYGYT
.	TRBV27	.	11	ASSLVREETQY
few	TRBV30	.	11	ACTLRRGTEAF
few	TRBV6-4	.	11	ASSESSTDTQY
many	TRBV29-1	.	11	SVEVVENTEAF
.	TRBV28	.	12	ASSLGDQSYGYT
.	TRBV6-5	TRBD1	13	ASSSTTGSVEKLF
.	TRBV7-2	TRBD1	13	ASSSRGVSNQPQH
.	TRBV19	.	13	ASTPTRGTFYGYT
.	TRBV5-1	TRBD1	12	ASSLGQPGGGYT
few	TRBV6-5	.	12	ASQASGSNEKLF
.	TRBV21-1	.	16	ASSNWDRGRWGNQPQH
once	TRBV7-2	TRBD1	13	ASSLIQGASLSAF
once	TRBV19	.	13	ASTDFGQLNTEAF
.	TRBV4-3	.	11	ASSKGGSYEQY
.	TRBV4-1	.	13	ASSQESLGANVLT
.	TRBV6-6	.	14	ASSYSIGAGNQPQH
.	TRBV10-3	TRBD1	12	AISHPTGSYGYT
.	TRBV7-8	.	10	ASSSGPHEQY
.	TRBV7-2	TRBD1	12	ASNTGGWNTEAF
once	TRBV27	.	15	ASSSKIPRLPGEKLF
.	TRBV7-2	.	15	ASSLVFWSPQGETQY
.	TRBV7-2	TRBD1	12	ASSLYGQDNEQY